This T cell receptor (beta chain) emerged from a study of CD8 T cells in Susac syndrome. After extraction with the RNeasy kit, roughly 0.5 to 1 ug of the RNA was reverse transcribed using random hexamers. TCRdb processed the immunoSEQ multiplex PCR reads anew with MiXCR; each CDR3 protein has one entry. In the table there are approximately 120,000 distinct CDR3 sequences, around 91% of which are singletons. CDR1 is MDHEN, CDR2 SYDVKM, per germline. The CDR3 loop spans 14 amino acids. Trimming took 2 bases from V and 5 from J, leaving 12 bases between them. TCR beta was sequenced from blood CD8+ and CD4+ T cells. FACS was used to enrich TEMRA cells, whereas the CD8+ and CD4+ T cells were obtained by negative isolation.

Sequenced: CD8+ T cells from PBMCs. The receptor was derived from a human donor with multiple sclerosis. The chain is built from TRBV28 and TRBJ1-1; maybe TRBD1 (5 bases). CDR3 region: CASSLGRDGTEAFF. DNA of the CDR3: TGTGCCAGCAGTTTAGGTAGGGACGGAACTGAAGCTTTCTTT.